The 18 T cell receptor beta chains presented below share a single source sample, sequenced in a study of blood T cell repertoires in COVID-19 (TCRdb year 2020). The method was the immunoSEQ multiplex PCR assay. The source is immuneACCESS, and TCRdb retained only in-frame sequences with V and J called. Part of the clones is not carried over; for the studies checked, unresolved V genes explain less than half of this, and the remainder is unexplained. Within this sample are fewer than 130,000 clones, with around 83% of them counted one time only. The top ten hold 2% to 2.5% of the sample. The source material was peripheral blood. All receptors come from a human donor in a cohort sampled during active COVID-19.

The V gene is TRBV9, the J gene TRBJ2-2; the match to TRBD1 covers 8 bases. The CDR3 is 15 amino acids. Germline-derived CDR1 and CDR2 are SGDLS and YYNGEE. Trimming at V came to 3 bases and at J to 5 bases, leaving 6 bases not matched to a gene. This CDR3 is CASSGQGALTGELFF. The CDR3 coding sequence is TGTGCCAGCAGCGGTCAGGGGGCCTTAACCGGGGAGCTGTTTTTT. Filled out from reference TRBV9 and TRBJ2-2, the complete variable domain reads DSGVTQTPKHLITATGQRVTLRCSPRSGDLSVYWYQQSLDQGLQFLIQYYNGEERAKGNILERFSAQQFPDLHSELNLSSLELGDSALYFCASSGQGALTGELFFGEGSRLTVL.

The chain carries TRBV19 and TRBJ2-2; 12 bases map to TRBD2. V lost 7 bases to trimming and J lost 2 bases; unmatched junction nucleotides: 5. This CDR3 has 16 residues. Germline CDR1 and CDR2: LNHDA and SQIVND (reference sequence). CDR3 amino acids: CASTTSGGINTGELFF. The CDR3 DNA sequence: TGTGCCAGTACAACTAGCGGGGGGATTAACACCGGGGAGCTGTTTTTT.

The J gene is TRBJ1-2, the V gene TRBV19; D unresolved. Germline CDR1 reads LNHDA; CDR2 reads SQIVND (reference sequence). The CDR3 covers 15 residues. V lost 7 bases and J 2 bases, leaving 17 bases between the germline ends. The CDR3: CASTPRVKTNYGYTF. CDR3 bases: TGTGCCAGTACCCCGAGGGTCAAAACCAACTATGGCTACACCTTC.

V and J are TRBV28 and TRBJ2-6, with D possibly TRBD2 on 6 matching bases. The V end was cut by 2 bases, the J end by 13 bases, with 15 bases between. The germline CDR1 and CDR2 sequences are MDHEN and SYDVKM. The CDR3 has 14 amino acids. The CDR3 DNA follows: TGTGCCAGCAGTTTAGCGGGACGACTAGAGGTCCTGACTTTC. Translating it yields CASSLAGRLEVLTF.

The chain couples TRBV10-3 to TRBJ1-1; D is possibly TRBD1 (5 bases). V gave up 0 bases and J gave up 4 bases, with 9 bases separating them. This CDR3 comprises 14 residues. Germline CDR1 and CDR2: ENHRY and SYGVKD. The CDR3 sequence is CAISESGGATEAFF. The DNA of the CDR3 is TGTGCCATCAGTGAGTCTGGAGGGGCCACTGAAGCTTTCTTT.

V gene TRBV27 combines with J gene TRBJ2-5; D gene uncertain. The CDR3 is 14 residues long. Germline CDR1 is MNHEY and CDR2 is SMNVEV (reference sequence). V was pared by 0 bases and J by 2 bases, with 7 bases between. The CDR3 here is CASSLSPQQETQYF. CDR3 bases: TGTGCCAGCAGTTTATCCCCACAGCAAGAGACCCAGTACTTC.

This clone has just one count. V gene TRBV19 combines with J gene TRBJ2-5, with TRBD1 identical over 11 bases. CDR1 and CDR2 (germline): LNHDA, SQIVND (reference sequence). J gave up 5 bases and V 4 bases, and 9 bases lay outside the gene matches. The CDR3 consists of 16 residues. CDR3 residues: CASSNPPRTGGETQYF. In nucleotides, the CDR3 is TGTGCCAGTAGTAACCCCCCCAGGACAGGGGGCGAGACCCAGTACTTC.

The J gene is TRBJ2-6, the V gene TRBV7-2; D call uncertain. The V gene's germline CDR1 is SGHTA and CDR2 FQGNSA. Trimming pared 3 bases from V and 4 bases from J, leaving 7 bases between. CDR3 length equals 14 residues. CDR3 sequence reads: CASSFSYGANVLTF. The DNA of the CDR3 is TGTGCCAGCAGCTTTTCCTACGGGGCCAACGTCCTGACTTTC.

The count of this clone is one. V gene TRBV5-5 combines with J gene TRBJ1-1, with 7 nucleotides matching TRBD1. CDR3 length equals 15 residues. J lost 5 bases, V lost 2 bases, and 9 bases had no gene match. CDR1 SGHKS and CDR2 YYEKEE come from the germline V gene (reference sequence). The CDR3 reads CASSLLQGLSTEAFF. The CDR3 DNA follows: TGTGCCAGCAGCTTACTACAGGGGCTTTCGACTGAAGCTTTCTTT. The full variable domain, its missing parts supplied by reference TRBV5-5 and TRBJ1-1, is DAGVTQSPTHLIKTRGQQVTLRCSPISGHKSVSWYQQVLGQGPQFIFQYYEKEERGRGNFPDRFSARQFPNYSSELNVNALLLGDSALYLCASSLLQGLSTEAFFGQGTRLTVV.

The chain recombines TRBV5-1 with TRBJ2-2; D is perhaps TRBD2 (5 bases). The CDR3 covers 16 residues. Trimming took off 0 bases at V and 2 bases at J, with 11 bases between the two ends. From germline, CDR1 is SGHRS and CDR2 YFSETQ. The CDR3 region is CASSLEVTGNTGELFF. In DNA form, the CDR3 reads TGCGCCAGCAGCTTGGAGGTGACGGGAAACACCGGGGAGCTGTTTTTT.

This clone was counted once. CDR3 in amino acids: CASSTVRETEQFF. CDR3 nucleotide sequence: TGTGCCAGTAGTACGGTCCGGGAAACTGAGCAGTTCTTC. The chain recombines TRBV19 with TRBJ2-1; TRBD2 might be the D (5 bases). The V gene lost 4 bases and the J gene lost 9 bases, with 13 bases spanning the gap. The CDR3 has 13 residues. CDR1 and CDR2 from the germline V gene are LNHDA and SQIVND (reference sequence).

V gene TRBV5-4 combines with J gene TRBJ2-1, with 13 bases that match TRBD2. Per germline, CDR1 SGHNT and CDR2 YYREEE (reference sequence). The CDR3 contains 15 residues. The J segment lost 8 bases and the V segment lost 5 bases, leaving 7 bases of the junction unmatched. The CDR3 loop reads CASSAGLAGSDEQFF. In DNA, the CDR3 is TGTGCCAGCAGTGCGGGACTAGCGGGATCAGATGAGCAGTTCTTC.

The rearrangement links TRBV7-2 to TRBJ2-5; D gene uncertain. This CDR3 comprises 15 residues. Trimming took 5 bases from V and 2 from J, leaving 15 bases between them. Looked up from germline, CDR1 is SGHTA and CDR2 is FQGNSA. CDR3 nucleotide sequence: TGTGCCAGCAGCCCGTCGGCGGTCCTACAAGAGACCCAGTACTTC. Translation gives CASSPSAVLQETQYF.

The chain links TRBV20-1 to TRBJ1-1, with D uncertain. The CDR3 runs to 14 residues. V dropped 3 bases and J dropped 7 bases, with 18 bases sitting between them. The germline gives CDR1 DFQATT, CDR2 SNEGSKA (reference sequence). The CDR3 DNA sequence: TGCAGTGCTAGTCATGGAGGCCCGAGTGGTGAAGCTTTCTTT. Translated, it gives CSASHGGPSGEAFF.

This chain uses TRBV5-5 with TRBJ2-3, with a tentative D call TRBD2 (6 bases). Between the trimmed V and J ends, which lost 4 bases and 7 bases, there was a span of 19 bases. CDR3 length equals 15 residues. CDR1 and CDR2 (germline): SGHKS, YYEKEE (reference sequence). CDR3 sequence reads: CASSPWRVNSYTQYF. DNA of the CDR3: TGTGCCAGCAGCCCATGGAGGGTCAATTCATATACGCAGTATTTT.

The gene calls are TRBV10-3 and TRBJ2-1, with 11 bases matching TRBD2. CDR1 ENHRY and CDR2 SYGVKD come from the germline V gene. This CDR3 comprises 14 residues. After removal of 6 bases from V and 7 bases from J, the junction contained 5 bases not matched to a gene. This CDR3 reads CAIRDSGGGNEQFF. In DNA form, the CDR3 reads TGTGCCATCAGAGATAGCGGGGGGGGGAATGAGCAGTTCTTC.

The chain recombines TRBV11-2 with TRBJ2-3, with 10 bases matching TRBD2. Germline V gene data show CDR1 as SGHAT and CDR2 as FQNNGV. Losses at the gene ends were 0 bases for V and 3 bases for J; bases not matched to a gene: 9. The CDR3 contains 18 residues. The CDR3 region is CASSLDLPSGSVTDTQYF. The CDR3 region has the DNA TGTGCCAGCAGCTTAGATCTACCTAGCGGGAGTGTGACAGATACGCAGTATTTT. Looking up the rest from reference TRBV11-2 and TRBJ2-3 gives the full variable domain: EAGVAQSPRYKIIEKRQSVAFWCNPISGHATLYWYQQILGQGPKLLIQFQNNGVVDDSQLPKDRFSAERLKGVDSTLKIQPAKLEDSAVYLCASSLDLPSGSVTDTQYFGPGTRLTVL.

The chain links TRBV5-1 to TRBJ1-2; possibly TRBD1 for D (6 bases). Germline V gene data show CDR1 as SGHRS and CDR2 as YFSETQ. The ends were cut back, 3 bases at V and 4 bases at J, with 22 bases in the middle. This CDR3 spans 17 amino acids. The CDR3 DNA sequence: TGCGCCAGCAGCTCGTCCCCGGGGGGGGCGGAACTCTATGGCTACACCTTC. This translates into CASSSSPGGAELYGYTF.